A single sample gave rise to the 8 T cell receptor beta chains below, sequenced in a study of T cell changes during pregnancy in multiple sclerosis. Here immunoSEQ multiplex PCR was the method, and the copy in TCRdb shows in-frame clones only, minus some. Of 90,000 to 120,000 clones detected, around 90% appear once; the ten largest clones hold over 0.65%. The material sequenced was peripheral blood, taken in the third trimester of pregnancy. The receptors were sampled from a female donor in good health, enrolled as a control in a pregnancy study.

The chain joins TRBV7-9 to TRBJ1-6; unclear D gene. V was cut by 2 bases and J by 5 bases, with 7 bases left in between. The CDR3 has 14 residues. Germline CDR1 SEHNR, CDR2 FQNEAQ (reference sequence). The CDR3 here is CASSLTADNSPLHF. CDR3 nucleotide sequence: TGTGCCAGCAGCTTAACGGCGGATAATTCACCCCTCCACTTT.

The rearrangement joins TRBV7-9 to TRBJ2-7; 15 positions agree with TRBD2. The germline V gene has CDR1 SEHNR and CDR2 FQNEAQ (reference sequence). The trim removed 4 bases at V and 5 bases at J, leaving 6 bases unmatched. The CDR3 length is 16 residues. CDR3 in amino acids: CASSSGTSGGNNEQYF. In nucleotides, the CDR3 is TGTGCCAGCAGCTCCGGGACTAGCGGGGGGAACAACGAGCAGTACTTC.

The chain uses TRBV7-9 and TRBJ1-1; no definite D call. V lost 2 bases and J lost 5, with 6 bases in between. CDR1 and CDR2 from the germline V gene are SEHNR and FQNEAQ (reference sequence). This CDR3 spans 12 amino acids. The CDR3 here is CASSLYGTEAFF. The CDR3 nucleotides are TGTGCCAGCAGCTTATACGGGACTGAAGCTTTCTTT.

The chain joins TRBV29-1 to TRBJ2-7, with TRBD1 as a possible D gene (5 bases). The CDR3 sequence is 13 residues long. V lost 8 bases and J lost 7, with 21 bases in between. Per the germline V gene, CDR1 is SQVTM and CDR2 is ANQGSEA. CDR3 sequence (DNA): TGCAGCTCCTTGGGGCAAGGAGTTGGGGAGCAGTACTTC. Its protein is CSSLGQGVGEQYF.

This clone was seen a single time. This chain links TRBV6-6 with TRBJ2-7; TRBD1 aligns across 7 bases. Looked up from germline, CDR1 is MNHNY and CDR2 is SVGAGI (reference sequence). The CDR3 sequence is 12 residues long. Trimming removed 6 bases from V and 1 base from J; junction bases left unmatched: 0. DNA of the CDR3: TGTGCCAGCAGGGGACAGTCCTACGAGCAGTACTTC. This sequence encodes CASRGQSYEQYF.

V usage is TRBV30 and J usage is TRBJ2-1; a weak D match, TRBD2 (7 bases). Trimming stripped 0 bases from V and 8 bases from J, with 14 bases between. The germline CDR1 and CDR2 sequences are GTSNPN and SVGIG (reference sequence). The CDR3 has 14 amino acids. The CDR3 here is CAWSVGGGQDEQFF. Here the CDR3 DNA reads TGTGCCTGGAGTGTGGGGGGGGGACAAGATGAGCAGTTCTTC.

The chain recombines TRBV2 with TRBJ1-2; possible D gene TRBD1, 6 bases. Trimming took off 2 bases at V and 4 bases at J, with 11 bases between the two ends. The CDR3 totals 14 residues. CDR1 and CDR2 (germline): SNHLY, FYNNEI. The CDR3 DNA reads TGTGCCAGCAGTGAATTACAGGGAGTCTATGGCTACACCTTC. Translated, it gives CASSELQGVYGYTF.

This chain links TRBV18 with TRBJ1-3, with TRBD1 as a possible D gene (6 bases). The CDR3 is 15 residues long. Germline V gives CDR1 KGHSH, CDR2 LQKENI. The V gene lost 3 bases and the J gene lost 2 bases, with 11 bases spanning the gap. Here the CDR3 DNA reads TGTGCCAGCTCACCCTCGGGGGGCCCTGGAAACACCATATATTTT. Its translation is CASSPSGGPGNTIYF.